These 12 T cell receptor beta chains came from one sample sequenced in a study of siplizumab effects on memory and regulatory T cells. This table comes from immunoSEQ multiplex PCR, and its TCRdb copy is limited to in-frame clones, with some not included. Of approximately 100,000 clones detected, 94% appear once; the ten largest clones hold approximately 0.61%. The sequenced sample consisted of Tregs sorted from blood. The receptors derive from a human donor in good health.

The sample holds one count of this clone. The rearrangement uses TRBV15 and TRBJ1-2; 10 bases align to TRBD1. The CDR3 has 17 residues. J gave up 4 bases and V 3 bases, and 11 bases lay outside the gene matches. Germline CDR1 and CDR2: LNHNV and YYDKDF (reference sequence). The CDR3 region is CATSRTHRTGGSYGYTF. CDR3 coding DNA: TGTGCCACCAGCAGGACTCACAGGACAGGGGGTTCCTATGGCTACACCTTC. The complete variable domain, with remaining parts taken from reference TRBV15 and TRBJ1-2, reads DAMVIQNPRYQVTQFGKPVTLSCSQTLNHNVMYWYQQKSSQAPKLLFHYYDKDFNNEADTPDNFQSRRPNTSFCFLDIRSPGLGDTAMYLCATSRTHRTGGSYGYTFGSGTRLTVV.

V usage is TRBV5-1 and J usage is TRBJ2-7, with 8 bases fitting TRBD1. The J segment lost 1 base and the V segment lost 7 bases, leaving 4 bases of the junction unmatched. CDR1 is SGHRS and CDR2 is YFSETQ in the germline V gene. The CDR3 is 13 residues long. CDR3 region: CASYRDRSYEQYF. CDR3 coding DNA: TGCGCCAGCTACCGGGACAGGTCCTACGAGCAGTACTTC.

This clone was seen just once. The chain has TRBV5-6 and TRBJ2-3; the D is unclear. The V gene lost 5 bases and the J gene lost 2 bases, with 9 bases spanning the gap. The CDR3 contains 13 residues. CDR1 is SGHDT, CDR2 YYEEEE, per germline. CDR3 DNA sequence: TGTGCCAGCAGTTGGGGATCCACAGATACGCAGTATTTT. Its translation: CASSWGSTDTQYF.

V gene TRBV28 combines with J gene TRBJ1-2, with D perhaps TRBD1 (5 bases). Trimming removed 5 bases from V and 6 bases from J, with 10 bases in between. This CDR3 has 12 residues. The germline V gene encodes CDR1 MDHEN and CDR2 SYDVKM. The CDR3 protein is CASSPGLNGYTF. CDR3 bases: TGTGCCAGCAGTCCGGGGCTTAATGGCTACACCTTC.

The chain carries TRBV19 and TRBJ1-1; 7 nucleotides match TRBD1. Germline CDR1 LNHDA, CDR2 SQIVND (reference sequence). This CDR3 has 15 residues. V shed 4 bases, J shed 8 bases, and the junction held 13 bases outside the gene matches. This CDR3 reads CASSNRGHLSMEAFF. CDR3 DNA sequence: TGTGCCAGTAGTAACAGGGGACATTTAAGTATGGAAGCTTTCTTT.

The chain uses TRBV7-6 and TRBJ2-1; 10 bases line up with TRBD2. The germline V gene has CDR1 SGHVS and CDR2 FNYEAQ. With V trimmed by 1 base and J by 5 bases, 2 bases remained unmatched. The CDR3 is 15 amino acids. CDR3 amino acids: CASSLGTSGNNEQFF. The CDR3 DNA is TGTGCCAGCAGCTTAGGGACTAGCGGAAACAATGAGCAGTTCTTC.

This CDR3 is CASRPDPRRAYEQYF. The CDR3 DNA sequence: TGCGCCAGCAGACCAGACCCTAGGAGGGCCTACGAGCAGTACTTC. The V and J genes are TRBV5-1 and TRBJ2-7, with D possibly being TRBD2 (6 bases). V gave up 5 bases and J gave up 2 bases, with 17 bases separating them. The germline CDR1 and CDR2 sequences are SGHRS and YFSETQ. The CDR3 sequence is 15 residues long.

V and J are TRBV2 and TRBJ1-3; D is perhaps TRBD1 (5 bases). Germline V CDR1 and CDR2: SNHLY, FYNNEI. Trimming pared 7 bases from V and 0 bases from J, leaving 13 bases between. The length of the CDR3 is 15 residues. As DNA, the CDR3 is TGTGCCAGCACGGTCGCAGGGACCTCTGGAAACACCATATATTTT. Its protein product is CASTVAGTSGNTIYF.

The genes are TRBV6-5 and TRBJ2-7; D possibly corresponds to TRBD1 (6 bases). The CDR3 spans 15 residues. Germline-derived CDR1 and CDR2 are MNHEY and SVGAGI. Trimming pared 5 bases from V and 4 bases from J, leaving 18 bases between. The CDR3, as DNA: TGTGCCAGCAGTACTTTAACAGGGAGCAGGTACGAGCAGTACTTC. Its protein is CASSTLTGSRYEQYF.

The chain links TRBV6-6 to TRBJ1-1; TRBD1 agrees at 7 bases. With V trimmed by 8 bases and J by 0 bases, 12 bases remained unmatched. CDR3 length equals 16 residues. Per the germline V gene, CDR1 is MNHNY and CDR2 is SVGAGI (reference sequence). The CDR3 is CASLIASGGMNTEAFF. Here the CDR3 DNA reads TGTGCCAGCCTGATCGCCTCAGGGGGAATGAACACTGAAGCTTTCTTT.

This rearrangement joins TRBV25-1 to TRBJ1-5; D uncertain. Germline V gene lookup returns CDR1 MGHDK and CDR2 SYGVNS. The CDR3 runs 15 residues. The ends were cut back, 2 bases at V and 0 bases at J, with 8 bases in the middle. This CDR3 is CASSEAKGSNQPQHF. CDR3 nucleotide sequence: TGTGCCAGCAGTGAAGCAAAGGGTAGCAATCAGCCCCAGCATTTT.

This clone was seen a single time. The J gene is TRBJ2-4, the V gene TRBV19; no clear D gene. The V end lost 7 bases, the J end lost 6 bases, and 13 bases lay between the germline ends. There are 13 residues in the CDR3. Germline CDR1 and CDR2: LNHDA and SQIVND (reference sequence). The CDR3 reads CASTSRPGNIQYF. Here the CDR3 DNA reads TGTGCCAGTACCTCCCGGCCCGGAAACATTCAGTACTTC.